This record looks at one T cell receptor (beta chain) sequence and its context. Its antigen specificity is not known. Nothing much larger sits one base from this clone, and base qualities are not available. The germline V gene (reference sequence) yields LNHDA for CDR1 and SQIVND for CDR2. Trimming takes 5 bases off V and 0 bases off J; junction bases not matched to a gene: 5. Measured from the cysteine to the phenylalanine, the CDR3 is 17 residues long. Solely the CDR3 DNA is kept, with 51 bases framed from the first base. These data originate in a study of blood T cell repertoires in COVID-19 (TCRdb year 2020). Looking at the study overall: The collaborator samples originated in the United States, Italy and Spain and spanned the acute and convalescent phases of COVID-19. The material from the prospective study consisted of cDNA or gDNA derived from T cells, B-cell-depleted T cells, or PBMCs. The dataset comprised deeply sampled blood TCRbeta repertoires from subjects exposed to, actively infected with, or recovered from COVID-19. The repertoires were made available in a free public database intended to serve as a resource for research on the immune response to SARS-CoV-2. Samples came from the ongoing ImmuneRACE study (first 160 participants) plus 1,254 subjects from 6 global collaborators. The sample metadata nearly always contained a de-identified subject ID, COVID-19 status, age in years and sex. Where available, HLA class I and class II types were taken from metadata supplied by the sample provider and were not determined by assay-based typing.

TCRbeta CDR3 regions were amplified from genomic DNA using the immunoSEQ Assay, a bias-controlled multiplex PCR. Processing in the source paper ran as follows. The number of nucleated cells in each sample was estimated from the amplification of reference gene primers within the assay. To quantify the absolute abundance of each unique TCRbeta CDR3 rearrangement, sequence reads were collapsed and filtered. Productive Simpson clonality was computed per sample as the square root of Simpson's diversity index over productive rearrangements. TCRdb mirrors the immuneACCESS table, restricted to in-frame sequences. Some clones are absent from its copies; in checked studies, under half trace to an unresolved V gene, and the reason for the others is unknown. V, J and clone size reflect that table, while D and trimming were determined from the DNA. The sample table records approximately 200,000 clones; roughly four fifths of these occur just once. The ten largest clones add up to over 9.5% of the sample.

General findings and caveats noted by the study authors: How much clinical and demographic metadata was included differed by source and by participant, and the metadata was provided uncurated.

Participants in the prospective study were aged 18 to 89 years, lived in 20 to 30 United States geographic areas, and enrolled through a virtual design. To assign participants to cohorts, the prospective study relied on clinical history that participants themselves reported in a screening survey and a study questionnaire. Recovered participants in ImmuneRACE Cohort 3 were defined as having two consecutive negative NP/OP PCR tests, clearance from a healthcare professional, or resolution of symptoms. In the prospective study, whole blood, serum and a nasopharyngeal or oropharyngeal swab were collected from each participant by mobile phlebotomists. Prospective study participants could optionally give additional blood draws and questionnaires over an approximately two-month period. Blood samples from the prospective study were shipped frozen or at room temperature prior to DNA extraction.

The sequenced sample consisted of PBMCs or T cells enriched from blood (not recorded which). The sequence is built from TRBV19 and TRBJ2-6; TRBD1 fits 9 bases in the junction. The source is a man aged 40-49 years who had recovered from COVID-19. The CDR3 region reads CASSADRGDSGANVLTF. The nucleotides are TGTGCCAGTAGTGCCGACAGGGGGGACTCTGGGGCCAACGTCCTGACTTTC.